The text below deals with one T cell receptor (beta chain). The sample originates from a study of cytomegalovirus exposure and HLA in healthy donors. Study details: Within the Caucasian-associated ancestry cluster were roughly 82% of the approximately 400 genotyped donors.

The PCR had 60 Vbeta and 13 Jbeta primers. Only in-frame clones appear in the TCRdb table, and some are missing; sequencing was by immunoSEQ multiplex PCR. This sample yields 200,000 to 300,000 clones, of which 84% are seen a single time; more than 1.5% belongs to the top ten. From germline, CDR1 is SGHVS and CDR2 FNYEAQ. V lost 1 base to trimming and J lost 3 bases, with 12 bases between them. The CDR3 is made up of 16 amino acids. The chain links TRBV7-6 to TRBJ1-4; D is ambiguous. The clonotype comes from a woman in her thirties or forties in good health and CMV-seropositive. Sequenced sample: PBMCs. The DNA for the CDR3 is TGTGCCAGCAGCTTAGGGCCACCTGTGGCTAATGAAAAACTGTTTTTT. Translated, it gives CASSLGPPVANEKLFF. Together with reference TRBV7-6 and TRBJ1-4, the CDR3 gives the full variable domain: GAGVSQSPRYKVTKRGQDVALRCDPISGHVSLYWYRQALGQGPEFLTYFNYEAQQDKSGLPNDRFSAERPEGSISTLTIQRTEQRDSAMYRCASSLGPPVANEKLFFGSGTQLSVL.